This T cell receptor beta chain was sequenced in a study of CD39 and CD103 CD8 tumor-infiltrating T cells. No therapy was ongoing when samples were collected. Repertoires were generated with immunoSEQ multiplex PCR, while TCRdb's copy carries only in-frame clones and drops some. Altogether roughly 7,400 clones are present, over 65% being singletons, with the ten largest covering approximately 54%. The CDR3 consists of 15 residues. The V segment lost 3 bases and the J segment 0 bases; nucleotides outside the gene matches: 8. Germline-derived CDR1 and CDR2 are SQVTM and ANQGSEA. The receptor was isolated from a human donor with head and neck squamous cell carcinoma. The specimen was CD8+ T cells sorted from blood. Stated subset: total memory CD8 T cells (CD45RA-CCR7+/-) from blood or uninvolved lymph node. This sequence joins TRBV29-1 and TRBJ2-7, with 7 bases lining up with TRBD1. The CDR3 DNA is TGCAGCGTTGAGAAGGGGGCTCTCACCTCCTACGAGCAGTACTTC. It translates to CSVEKGALTSYEQYF.